This T cell receptor (beta chain) appears in the sequencing data of a study of shared clonotypes between healthy human individuals (TCRdb year 2020). At the level of the whole study: The cohort included a few men and a couple of women between 18 and 49 years of age. Each donor's leukapheresis produced roughly between about 0.9 and 9.5 billion PBMCs. Blood TCR repertoires of roughly five healthy adults were deeply sequenced to estimate repertoire size and the extent of clonotype sharing between individuals. Different laboratories and diverse techniques were used to prepare libraries and sequence TCR repertoires, to increase sequencing depth and limit assay-specific biases. For each donor, three plates each were used for CD4 naive and CD4 memory, two plates were used for CD8 naive, and one plate was used for CD8 memory.

The full study reports these points: Pairwise subsampling indicated that sequencing depth was expected to affect the degree of clonotype sharing among donors. Only blood was sampled, and tissue TCR repertoires likely differ from those in blood. Compared with non-shared clonotypes, clonotypes shared by all four sorted-subset donors had higher generation probabilities. When several donors were compared, the shared fraction of clonotypes was about 5% for naive CD4, about 4% for naive CD8, more than 2% for memory CD4, and 0.35% to 0.4% for memory CD8. Rarefaction of sorted-subset datasets indicated incomplete sequencing despite the large sequencing depth. Naive subsets generally had larger estimated clonotype richness than memory subsets did. Because the study included only a small number of donors, the genetic and exposure-history diversity represented was limited.

Concerning this clone: No antigen is known for it. The sample holds no much larger clone one base away, and base qualities are not on file.

TCR CDR3 regions were amplified from genomic DNA by multiplex PCR using the deep immunoSEQ assay. For each cell subset, the extracted genomic DNA was distributed evenly across all wells of several immunoSEQ 96-well plates, and each plate served as one replicate. Each replicate PCR for sorted subsets received roughly 200 ng genomic DNA, equal to about 29,000 T cell genomes. The purified libraries were quantified using a Qubit 3.0 fluorometer, sized with a Bioanalyzer 2100, and then quantified again using the KAPA Library Quantification kit. A separate single-read 150-cycle Illumina NextSeq 550 flow cell was used to sequence each immunoSEQ 96-well plate. In the authors' own workflow: Because the immunoSEQ output held only junctional sequences and lacked quality scores, the filtering could not match the filtering applied to full-length reads. Sequences were annotated with PyIR, a Python wrapper for IgBLAST v1.9, and V/J genes and CDR3 were assigned using IMGT germline references. Reads were filtered out if the reads had weak V/J assignments (E-value above 1e-6), no CDR3, stop codons, out-of-frame junctions, or ambiguous translated residues. V3J clonotypes were defined as sequences sharing an identical inferred V gene, J gene, and CDR3 amino acid sequence. To compute the percentage overlap between repertoires, the number of shared unique clonotypes was divided by the size of the smaller repertoire. RTK rarefaction, the Chao1 estimator, and Recon v2.1 estimates of unobserved clonotypes were used to assess repertoire richness. Generation probabilities were computed with OLGA for all TCRbeta clonotypes obtained by the gDNA method from a few donors. TCRdb provides this immuneACCESS table in a form limited to in-frame rearrangements. Some clones are lacking; in checked studies, under half of them reflect an unresolved V gene, and why the rest are absent is not known. Clone size and V and J calls were adopted from that table, with D and trimming inferred from the DNA. This sample comprises under 150,000 clones, around 73% of them detected only once. Together, the top ten hold about 22% of the sample.

The donors were healthy, HIV-negative adults who had no recently reported acute infections or vaccinations. Only Caucasian adults living in Nashville, Tennessee, USA were represented among the donors. The CD8 memory samples were a combination of magnetically selected CD45RO+ cells and CCR7-negative CD45RA+ effector memory (TemRA) cells. Blood was obtained by leukapheresis, after which PBMCs were separated by Ficoll-Histopaque density gradient centrifugation and cryopreserved in liquid nitrogen vapor phase. Purity and quantity of every magnetically sorted T cell population were checked by analytical flow cytometry. Genomic DNA was isolated from each sorted fraction and quantified by UV absorbance on a Nanodrop 2000c. Including cysteine and phenylalanine, the CDR3 has 12 amino acids. Kept here is only the CDR3 DNA, which spans 36 bases and is read in frame from base 1. CDR1 and CDR2 were assigned from the germline V gene (reference sequence) as SGHNT and YYREEE. V is reduced by 2 bases and J by 3 bases, leaving a spacing of 5 bases between them.

The rearranged chain carries TRBV5-4 and TRBJ1-1, with no confident D gene call. Sequenced input: memory CD8+ T cells sorted from blood. Interpreted using the paper, the cell subset or site label stands for: CD45RO+ cells pooled with CCR7-negative TemRA cells. The sequence came from a woman aged 30 to 39 in good health. CDR3 protein: CASSFMDTEAFF. The bases read TGTGCCAGCAGCTTCATGGACACTGAAGCTTTCTTT.